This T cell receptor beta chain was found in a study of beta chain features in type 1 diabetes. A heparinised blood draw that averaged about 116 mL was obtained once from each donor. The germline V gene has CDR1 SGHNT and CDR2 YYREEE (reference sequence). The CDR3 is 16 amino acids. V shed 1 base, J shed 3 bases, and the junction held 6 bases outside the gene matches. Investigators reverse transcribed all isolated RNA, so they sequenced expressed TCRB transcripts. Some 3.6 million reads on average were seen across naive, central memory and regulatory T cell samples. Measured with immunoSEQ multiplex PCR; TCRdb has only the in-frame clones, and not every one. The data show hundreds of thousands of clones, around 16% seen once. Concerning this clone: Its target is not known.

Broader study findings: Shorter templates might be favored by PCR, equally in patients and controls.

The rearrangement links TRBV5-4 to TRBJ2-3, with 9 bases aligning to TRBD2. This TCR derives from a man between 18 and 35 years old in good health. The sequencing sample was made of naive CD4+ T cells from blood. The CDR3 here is CASSLRLAGRTDTQYF. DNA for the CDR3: TGTGCCAGCAGCTTGAGGCTAGCGGGACGAACAGATACGCAGTATTTT.